Listed below are T cell receptor beta chains from one sample, sequenced in a study of T cell responses to AZD1222 COVID-19 vaccine. The table came from immunoSEQ multiplex PCR; TCRdb's copy has only in-frame clones and leaves some out. This table has approximately 20,000 clones, approximately 79% appearing once. This specimen was peripheral blood, taken on day 0 of AZD1222 vaccination. The source of these receptors is an adult in good health. The CDR3 runs from the conserved cysteine through the conserved F or W. The D gene is left open where the match is weak. Clone sizes are given selectively: once, few, many, or a class where the clone is expanded.

CDR3 protein,CDR3 DNA,D gene,clone size,V gene,J gene
CASSYGQVRITGELFF,TGTGCCAGCAGCTACGGACAGGTTCGGATCACCGGGGAGCTGTTTTTT,TRBD1,few,TRBV7-9,TRBJ2-2
CASSYVDYEQYF,TGTGCCAGCAGTTACGTGGACTACGAGCAGTACTTC,NA,NA,TRBV6-2/TRBV6-3,TRBJ2-7
CASSIVGGTVYGYTF,TGTGCCAGTAGTATAGTAGGAGGTACGGTCTATGGCTACACCTTC,NA,NA,TRBV19,TRBJ1-2
CASSLAGPKETQYF,TGTGCCAGCAGCTTAGCAGGCCCTAAAGAGACCCAGTACTTC,NA,NA,TRBV7-2,TRBJ2-5
CASGGDQETQYF,TGCGCCAGCGGGGGGGACCAAGAGACCCAGTACTTC,TRBD2,NA,TRBV5-1,TRBJ2-5
CASSSDRENSPLHF,TGTGCCAGCAGTTCGGACAGGGAGAATTCACCCCTCCACTTT,TRBD1,few,TRBV28,TRBJ1-6
CSVDPGAGNTIYF,TGCAGCGTGGATCCGGGGGCTGGAAACACCATATATTTT,NA,NA,TRBV29-1,TRBJ1-3
CAWKRSGNTIYF,TGTGCCTGGAAGCGCTCTGGAAACACCATATATTTT,NA,medium-sized,TRBV30,TRBJ1-3
CASSDLGGLAGETQYF,TGTGCCAGCAGCGACCTCGGGGGACTAGCGGGAGAGACCCAGTACTTC,TRBD2,NA,TRBV9,TRBJ2-5
CSVEVPSSYEQYF,TGCAGCGTTGAAGTTCCTAGCTCCTACGAGCAGTACTTC,NA,NA,TRBV29-1,TRBJ2-7
CASSILGNTGELFF,TGTGCCAGTAGTATACTGGGAAACACCGGGGAGCTGTTTTTT,NA,NA,TRBV19,TRBJ2-2
CASSLLAGSTDTQYF,TGTGCCAGCAGCTTATTAGCGGGAAGCACAGATACGCAGTATTTT,TRBD2,NA,TRBV11-2,TRBJ2-3
CASSLRLAETQYF,TGTGCCAGCAGCCTCCGACTAGCGGAGACCCAGTACTTC,TRBD2,NA,TRBV3-1/TRBV3-2,TRBJ2-5
CASSGVTLNEQFF,TGTGCCAGCTCAGGGGTGACCCTCAATGAGCAGTTCTTC,NA,NA,TRBV18,TRBJ2-1
CASSFGDTQYF,TGTGCCAGCAGCTTCGGGGATACGCAGTATTTT,NA,NA,TRBV7-2,TRBJ2-3
CASSLRDIHYEQYF,TGTGCCAGCAGTTTAAGGGACATTCACTACGAGCAGTACTTC,NA,NA,TRBV28,TRBJ2-7
CASSLTGTGSGTDTQYF,TGTGCCAGCAGCTTAACGGGGACAGGGTCAGGGACAGATACGCAGTATTTT,TRBD1,NA,TRBV7-3,TRBJ2-3
CASSLLDSWGYTF,TGTGCCAGCAGCTTACTTGACAGTTGGGGCTACACCTTC,NA,few,TRBV7-9,TRBJ1-2
CASSGGGPWDTQYF,TGTGCCAGCAGTGGCGGGGGGCCGTGGGATACGCAGTATTTT,TRBD2,NA,TRBV2,TRBJ2-3
CASGGVRGYTF,TGTGCCAGCGGAGGGGTTCGGGGCTACACCTTC,NA,NA,TRBV6-5,TRBJ1-2